This entry describes one T cell receptor (beta chain). The data originate from a study of shared clonotypes between healthy human individuals. Overall study context: For every donor, three CD4 naive, three CD4 memory, two CD8 naive and one CD8 memory plates were used.

The V gene's germline CDR1 is PRHDT and CDR2 FYEKMQ (reference sequence). The CDR3 is 15 amino acids. The V and J ends lost 4 bases and 2 bases, in that order; junction bases with no gene match: 5. CD45RO-negative, CCR7-selected cells formed the naive CD8 fraction, which excluded terminally differentiated effector memory CD45RA+ cells. This table comes from immunoSEQ multiplex PCR, and its TCRdb copy is limited to in-frame clones, with some not included. The table lists roughly 2,000,000 clones, about 94% of them singletons. The specimen sequenced was naive CD8+ T cells from PBMCs. The sequence was collected from a man aged 18 to 30 in good health. Some clones in this sample may be carry-over from other donors' samples. This rearrangement joins TRBV13 to TRBJ2-1; 7 positions agree with TRBD1. CDR3 region: CASSSHQGAYNEQFF. The CDR3, as DNA: TGTGCCAGCAGCTCACATCAGGGGGCCTACAATGAGCAGTTCTTC.